This T cell receptor (beta chain) was recovered during a study of T cell responses to AZD1222 COVID-19 vaccine. For this clone: What it binds is unknown.

General study points: Variant regions that are unmutated are reportedly the target of nearly half of spike-specific TCRs. Dominant at 160-218 and 743-854, vaccine-associated CD4 TCRs also spanned spike.

CDR3 length equals 16 residues. Unmatched junction bases numbered 9, after V lost 0 bases and J lost 6 bases. The V gene's germline CDR1 is LGHNA and CDR2 YNFKEQ. Profiled with immunoSEQ multiplex PCR; TCRdb holds only in-frame clones, not every one. The profile shows nearly 95,000 clones, roughly 89% of them singletons. The rearrangement joins TRBV4-2 to TRBJ1-2, with TRBD1 identical over 8 bases. This receptor was obtained from an adult in good health. Material: peripheral blood, obtained on day 0 of AZD1222 vaccination. The DNA for the CDR3 is TGTGCCAGCAGCCAAGATCTGGGCAGGGGGCAGGATGGCTACACCTTC. It is translated as CASSQDLGRGQDGYTF.